This TCR beta chain originates from a study of cytomegalovirus exposure and HLA in healthy donors. Whole-study findings and limits: The authors enumerated around 150 TCR beta chains as linked to cytomegalovirus.

A note on this clone: Antigen: not known.

Primers included in the PCR were 60 Vbeta and 13 Jbeta primers. The assay was immunoSEQ multiplex PCR, and TCRdb's table has in-frame clones only and misses some. The sample lists around 200,000 clones, approximately 80% occurring once. V lost 4 bases, J lost 5 bases, and 8 bases stayed unmatched. Germline V CDR1 and CDR2: SGHNT, YYREEE (reference sequence). The CDR3 is 14 amino acids. The clonotype originates from a man between 50 and 59 years old in good health and CMV-seronegative. The sequencing input was PBMCs. The rearrangement uses TRBV5-4 and TRBJ1-1, with 7 bases lining up with TRBD1. The CDR3 sequence is CASSTADRETEAFF. DNA for the CDR3: TGTGCCAGCAGCACCGCCGACAGGGAGACTGAAGCTTTCTTT.